A selection of T cell receptor beta chains follows, all from one sample in a study of cytomegalovirus exposure and HLA in healthy donors. The table came from immunoSEQ multiplex PCR; TCRdb's copy has only in-frame clones and leaves some out. The sample yields approximately 120,000 clones, 81% seen once. Specimen: PBMCs. The receptor source for this set is a woman in her thirties in good health and CMV-seronegative. The CDR3 runs from the conserved cysteine through the conserved F or W. The D gene is left open where the match is weak. Rows may omit the clone size; those that give it use once, few, many or a size class.

clone_size,cdr3_length,d_call,j_call,v_call,cdr3_aa,cdr3_nt
NA,15,TRBD1,TRBJ1-5,TRBV2,CASSVTGGRNQPQHF,TGTGCCAGCAGTGTGACAGGGGGACGGAATCAGCCCCAGCATTTT
few,16,TRBD1,TRBJ2-3,TRBV19,CASSLNPGQGADTQYF,TGTGCCAGTAGTCTTAATCCGGGACAGGGGGCAGATACGCAGTATTTT
few,14,NA,TRBJ2-7,TRBV11-2,CASSLSPGAYEQYF,TGTGCCAGCAGCTTATCTCCCGGGGCCTACGAGCAGTACTTC
few,16,TRBD2,TRBJ2-5,TRBV11-2,CASSPTTSGDQETQYF,TGTGCCAGCAGCCCTACCACTAGCGGGGACCAAGAGACCCAGTACTTC
NA,19,TRBD1,TRBJ2-4,TRBV5-1,CATAPGAGGPRGPKNIQYF,TGCGCCACAGCCCCGGGGGCAGGGGGCCCCCGGGGGCCCAAAAACATTCAGTACTTC
NA,16,NA,TRBJ2-5,TRBV5-1,CASSQGGWAAGETQYF,TGCGCCAGCAGCCAAGGCGGCTGGGCTGCGGGTGAGACCCAGTACTTC
NA,16,TRBD2,TRBJ2-5,TRBV27,CASSDLAGGFGETQYF,TGTGCCAGCAGTGACCTAGCGGGAGGTTTTGGAGAGACCCAGTACTTC
once,17,NA,TRBJ2-3,TRBV2,CASSEGNPGLSTDTQYF,TGTGCCAGCAGTGAAGGAAACCCGGGACTCAGCACAGATACGCAGTATTTT
NA,15,TRBD2,TRBJ2-7,TRBV25-1,CASSEEASGRAGQYF,TGTGCCAGCAGTGAAGAGGCTAGCGGGAGGGCCGGGCAGTACTTC
NA,15,NA,TRBJ2-1,TRBV19,CASSILLSSYNEQFF,TGTGCCAGTAGTATATTGCTAAGCTCCTACAATGAGCAGTTCTTC
NA,17,TRBD2,TRBJ2-1,TRBV4-1,CASSQTTASGSLNEQFF,TGCGCCAGCAGCCAGACGACCGCTAGCGGGAGTCTGAATGAGCAGTTCTTC
NA,14,NA,TRBJ1-1,TRBV5-1,CASSLGTVNTEAFF,TGCGCCAGCAGCTTGGGGACAGTGAACACTGAAGCTTTCTTT
few,14,TRBD2,TRBJ2-7,TRBV2,CASRPGLAGVNGYF,TGTGCCAGCAGGCCGGGACTAGCGGGAGTGAATGGGTACTTC